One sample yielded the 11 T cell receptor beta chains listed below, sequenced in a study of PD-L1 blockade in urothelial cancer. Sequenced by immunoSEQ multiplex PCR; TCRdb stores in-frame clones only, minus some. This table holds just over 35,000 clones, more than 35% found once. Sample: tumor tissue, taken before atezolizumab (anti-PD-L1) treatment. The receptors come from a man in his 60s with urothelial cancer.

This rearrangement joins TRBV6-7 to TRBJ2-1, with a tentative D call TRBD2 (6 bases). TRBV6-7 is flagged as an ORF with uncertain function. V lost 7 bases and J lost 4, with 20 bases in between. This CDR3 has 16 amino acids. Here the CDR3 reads CASIQYGTEGYNEQFF. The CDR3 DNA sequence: TGTGCCAGCATCCAGTATGGGACTGAGGGATACAATGAGCAGTTCTTC.

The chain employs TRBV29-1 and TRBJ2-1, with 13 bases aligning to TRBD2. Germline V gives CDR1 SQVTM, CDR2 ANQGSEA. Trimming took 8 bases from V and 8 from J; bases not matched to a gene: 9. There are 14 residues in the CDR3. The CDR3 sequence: CSLRTSGSPDEQFF. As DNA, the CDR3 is TGCAGCCTTCGGACTAGCGGGAGTCCCGATGAGCAGTTCTTC.

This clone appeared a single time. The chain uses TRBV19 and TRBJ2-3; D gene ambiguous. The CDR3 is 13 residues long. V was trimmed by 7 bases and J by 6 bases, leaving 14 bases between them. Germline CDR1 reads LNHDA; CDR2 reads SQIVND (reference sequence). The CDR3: CASKEDVLDTQYF. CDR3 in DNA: TGTGCCAGTAAGGAAGACGTCTTGGATACGCAGTATTTT.

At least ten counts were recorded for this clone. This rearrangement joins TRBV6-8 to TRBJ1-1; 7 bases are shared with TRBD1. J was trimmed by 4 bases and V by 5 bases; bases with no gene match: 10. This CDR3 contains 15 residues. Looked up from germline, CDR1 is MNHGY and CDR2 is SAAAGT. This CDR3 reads CASSLRDSWGTEAFF. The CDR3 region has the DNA TGTGCCAGCAGTCTCCGGGACAGTTGGGGCACTGAAGCTTTCTTT.

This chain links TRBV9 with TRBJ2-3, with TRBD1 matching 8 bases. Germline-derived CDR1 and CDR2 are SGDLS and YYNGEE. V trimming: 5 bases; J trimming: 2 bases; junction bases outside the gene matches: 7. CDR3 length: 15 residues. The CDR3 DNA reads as TGTGCCAGCAGTTTACCGGGACAGGCCACAGATACGCAGTATTTT. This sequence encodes CASSLPGQATDTQYF.

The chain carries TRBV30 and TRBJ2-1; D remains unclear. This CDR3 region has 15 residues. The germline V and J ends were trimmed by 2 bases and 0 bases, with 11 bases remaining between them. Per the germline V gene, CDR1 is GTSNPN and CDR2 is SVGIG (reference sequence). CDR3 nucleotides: TGTGCCTGGAGTTCCGTCTCCAGCTCCTACAATGAGCAGTTCTTC. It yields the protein CAWSSVSSSYNEQFF.

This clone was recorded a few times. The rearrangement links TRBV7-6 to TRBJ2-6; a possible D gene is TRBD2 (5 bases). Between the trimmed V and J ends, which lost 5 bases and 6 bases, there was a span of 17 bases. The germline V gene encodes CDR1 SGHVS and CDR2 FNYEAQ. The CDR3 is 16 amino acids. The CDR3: CASSPRTAGKANVLTF. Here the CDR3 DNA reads TGTGCCAGCAGCCCTCGGACCGCCGGGAAGGCCAACGTCCTGACTTTC.

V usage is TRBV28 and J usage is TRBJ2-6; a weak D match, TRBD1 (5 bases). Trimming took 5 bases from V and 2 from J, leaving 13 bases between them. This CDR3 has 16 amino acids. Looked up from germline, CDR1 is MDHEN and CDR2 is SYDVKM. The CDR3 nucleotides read TGTGCCAGCAGTCCTTTTGGGGCACCTGGGGCCAACGTCCTGACTTTC. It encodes CASSPFGAPGANVLTF.

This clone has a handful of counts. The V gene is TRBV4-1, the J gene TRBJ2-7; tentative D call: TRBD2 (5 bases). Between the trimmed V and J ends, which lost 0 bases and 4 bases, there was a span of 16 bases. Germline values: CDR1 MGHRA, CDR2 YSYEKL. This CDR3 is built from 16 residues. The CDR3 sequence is CASSQESSLGSYEQYF. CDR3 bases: TGCGCCAGCAGCCAAGAGAGTTCCCTAGGGAGTTACGAGCAGTACTTC.

The CDR3 loop is CASSGQGGFGTQYF. DNA for the CDR3: TGTGCCAGCAGTGGACAGGGAGGGTTCGGGACCCAGTACTTC. The chain links TRBV6-8 to TRBJ2-5; D might be TRBD1 (8 bases). Trimming removed 5 bases at V and 7 bases at J, with 17 bases between. The CDR3 has 14 amino acids. In germline, CDR1 is MNHGY, CDR2 SAAAGT.

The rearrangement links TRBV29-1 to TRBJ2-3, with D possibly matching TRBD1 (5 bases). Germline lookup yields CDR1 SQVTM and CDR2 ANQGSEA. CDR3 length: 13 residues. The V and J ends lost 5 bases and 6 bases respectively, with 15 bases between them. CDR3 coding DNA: TGCAGCGTTAGGGGCGGATTAAGGGATACGCAGTATTTT. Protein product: CSVRGGLRDTQYF.